This T cell receptor (beta chain) was documented in a study of blood T cell repertoires in COVID-19. On the study more broadly: The samples span acute and convalescent COVID-19 from the United States, Italy and Spain.

The V end was cut by 0 bases, the J end by 5 bases, with 14 bases between. The CDR3 sequence is 15 residues long. The germline gives CDR1 SGHRS, CDR2 YFSETQ. Original processing methods: Reference gene primer amplification yielded estimated nucleated cell counts. This table comes from immunoSEQ multiplex PCR, and its TCRdb copy is limited to in-frame clones, with some not included. Clonal size and the V and J genes are those of that table, whereas D and trimming came from the DNA. The sample lists some 87,000 clones, under 90% occurring once. This clone occurred once. The rearrangement uses TRBV5-1 and TRBJ2-5; D possibly corresponds to TRBD1 (6 bases). What was sequenced was peripheral blood. The sequence derives from a human donor in a cohort sampled during active COVID-19. This CDR3 reads CASSLAQQGSETQYF. CDR3 nucleotides: TGCGCCAGCAGCTTGGCCCAACAGGGTAGCGAGACCCAGTACTTC.